This TCR beta chain was documented in a study of blood T cell repertoires in COVID-19. Across the study: COVID-19 samples, acute and convalescent, were from the United States, Italy and Spain.

In the original analysis: Reference gene primers were amplified, and this amplification served to estimate nucleated cell counts. Assay used: immunoSEQ multiplex PCR; TCRdb lists only in-frame clones, some missing. Clone size and the V and J calls come from that table; the DNA yielded D and trimming. Here the sample spans roughly 63,000 clones, around 74% being singletons. This CDR3 region has 16 residues. V gave up 1 base and J gave up 6 bases; unmatched junction bases: 2. The germline V gene encodes CDR1 LGHDT and CDR2 YNNKEL (reference sequence). The sample comprised peripheral blood. V and J are TRBV3-1 (or the pseudogene TRBV3-2) and TRBJ2-1; 14 bases match TRBD2. This clonotype was obtained from a woman aged 80 or older with acute or convalescent COVID-19. The CDR3, as DNA: TGTGCCAGCAGCCAAGCGGGACTAGCGGGAGCCAATGAGCAGTTCTTC. It is translated as CASSQAGLAGANEQFF.